A single T cell receptor beta chain is shown here with its context. This clonotype has more than one count but fewer than ten. Its cognate antigen has yet to be identified. No quality values exist for individual bases; no much larger clone is one base distant. The germline V gene gives CDR1 as MGHRA and CDR2 as YSYEKL. From the cysteine up to the phenylalanine, the CDR3 has a length of 10 residues. Of all the DNA, just the CDR3 is kept, 30 bases in frame from base 1. The junction carries 7 bases between V and J, which are trimmed by 11 bases and 5 bases respectively. This sample stems from a study of T cells in Graves' hyperthyroidism and ophthalmopathy (dated by TCRdb to the late 2010s). About the study as a whole: Peripheral blood samples were taken at the time of initial diagnosis, prior to any treatment. To identify TCR V-J signatures that set the groups apart, the researchers used a discovery cohort of 95 to 100 patients, made up of 43 with Graves' ophthalmopathy and some 55 with stable Graves' hyperthyroidism. Prospective prediction of ophthalmopathy was tested in an independent validation cohort of approximately 19 hyperthyroidism patients and some 17 patients who later progressed to ophthalmopathy. The approximately 90 discovery patients were randomly split 7:3 into training and test sets. Thyroid tissue and blood T-cell repertoires from six Graves' hyperthyroidism patients were also compared in the study. After blood sampling, hyperthyroidism patients were treated with methimazole at a starting dose of 30 mg daily, and ophthalmopathy patients were treated with high-dose intravenous methylprednisolone. TCR Vbeta CDR3 sequencing of 130 to 150 peripheral blood samples (roughly 41 ophthalmopathy, roughly 74 hyperthyroidism and some 17 progressor patients) is reported in the paper.

Ophthalmopathy patients had moderately to severely active disease, Clinical Activity Score of at least 3, NOSPECS grade of at least 4, and duration under 3 months. The study excluded patients with uncontrolled infections, other autoimmune diseases, pregnancy or lactation. Diagnoses were based on clinical symptoms, serum thyroxine and TRAb, thyroid ultrasound and orbital computed tomography. Ficoll-Paque density gradient centrifugation was used to isolate PBMCs from approximately 10 ml of fresh peripheral blood. Total RNA was extracted using Trizol reagent, and RNA quality was assessed on an Agilent 2100 Bioanalyzer. TCR beta CDR3 regions were amplified from RNA transcripts. For the first round of RT-PCR on the TCR CDR3, the HTBI primer set was used together with the Qiagen OneStep RT-PCR kit. The libraries were constructed in a second round of multiplex PCR and then size-selected and purified. Paired-end sequencing of the libraries was performed with 100 bp reads on an Illumina HiSeq2000. Per the authors' processing: SOAPnuke was used to process the raw data, removing reads that contained adapters or uncalled bases, had a mean Phred below 15, or lacked an exact match to the constant primer or identifier. COPE v1.2.5 was used to merge high-quality paired reads, and clonotypes were defined as unique nucleotide sequences. MiTCR v1.1 was used to align the clonotypes against IMGT TRBV, TRBD and TRBJ reference segments. The analysis was restricted to V-J combinations with a frequency above 0.0001, which together covered 99% to 99.2% of the repertoires. The TCS score was defined as F50 (clonal expansion) divided by E x V (chaos), with BLOSUM62-based TCRdist calculated between CDR3 peptides within each V-J. Welch's t-statistics and random forest reduced fewer than 600 V-J features to 13, which were used in a naive Bayes classifier (R e1071). TCRdb itself trimmed the public reads at Q25 with fastp, ran MiXCR and retained productive beta chains. Each record represents a unique CDR3 protein, reported with the most common genes and DNA among its rows. The V and J calls were not made by the authors but by TCRdb's processing. The table for this sample lists some 300,000 distinct CDR3 sequences; roughly a fifth of them were counted only once. The ten biggest clones cover approximately 35% of the sample.

Overall results and qualifications from the work: No statistical method was used to fix the sample size in advance, and group allocation was not hidden from the investigators. In validation, the model predicted progression to ophthalmopathy with 55% to 71% sensitivity and 72.22% specificity, a median of 6.5 months before onset. Most expanded thyroid clonotypes (frequency above 0.001) were also detected in blood, suggesting blood repertoires may reflect thyroid immune responses. A 13 V-J signature model separated ophthalmopathy from stable hyperthyroidism, with around 88% sensitivity and 81.08% specificity in cross-validation and 80%/75% in testing.

The receptor's source is a man aged 45-65 years with Graves' ophthalmopathy. The chain joins TRBV4-1 to TRBJ1-5, and TRBD1 may be the D gene, going by 5 matching bases. Sample: blood. The DNA reads as follows: TGCGCCTGGGGGGATCAGCCCCAGCATTTT. The resulting protein is CAWGDQPQHF.